A single sample gave rise to the 21 T cell receptor beta chains below, sequenced in a study of tumor and adjacent non-tumor tissue in lung cancer. A modified ARM-PCR protocol with three rounds of nested PCR amplified TCRbeta. TCRdb ran MiXCR on the multiplex PCR reads and lists one entry per CDR3 protein. Of about 200,000 distinct CDR3 sequences listed, around 70% are singletons. No cell sorting was done before RNA was extracted from the tissue. The sequenced material came from lung tumor tissue. Receptors originate from a man aged 60 to 75 with non-small cell lung cancer.

Of note for this clonotype: With a much larger clone just one base away, this may be a read error. This sequence joins TRBV24-1 and TRBJ1-1; 8 positions match TRBD1. The CDR3 covers 14 residues. Germline V gene lookup returns CDR1 KGHDR and CDR2 SFDVKD. J was trimmed by 1 base and V by 7 bases; bases with no gene match: 4. As DNA, the CDR3 is TGTGCCACCAGGGAGGGACAGGCGAACACTGAAGCTTTCTTT. It yields the protein CATREGQANTEAFF.

As concerns this clonotype: This could be a read error, since a much larger clone is one nucleotide away. The V call is TRBV12-3 or TRBV12-4, the J call TRBJ2-4; D assignment may be TRBD1 or TRBD2 (6 bases each). This CDR3 has 17 residues. V was shortened by 4 bases and J by 2 bases, with 18 bases between the two germline ends. The CDR3 reads CASSSPLDRTTKNIQYF. The CDR3, as DNA: TGTGCCAGCAGTTCCCCTCTCGACAGGACTACCAAAAACATTCAGTACTTC.

The chain employs TRBV4-2 and TRBJ1-5; no firm D call. Germline V CDR1 and CDR2: LGHNA, YNFKEQ. Trimming left V 1 base short and J 11 bases short, with 15 bases between. CDR3 length equals 14 residues. The CDR3 here is CASSQGMARSAQHF. The CDR3 DNA reads as TGTGCCAGCAGCCAAGGAATGGCCCGGTCAGCCCAGCATTTT.

V gene TRBV20-1 combines with J gene TRBJ2-2, with D unclear. The CDR3 sequence is 12 residues long. Trimming pared 3 bases from V and 1 base from J, leaving 3 bases between. The germline CDR1 and CDR2 sequences are DFQATT and SNEGSKA (reference sequence). Here the CDR3 DNA reads TGCAGTGCTAGTAAGAACACCGGGGAGCTGTTTTTT. This sequence encodes CSASKNTGELFF.

With regard to this clonotype: One junction end disagrees with the germline gene, perhaps due to a read error. The rearrangement uses TRBV7-9 and TRBJ2-1; D is undetermined. The CDR3 length is 14 residues. Germline loops: CDR1 SEHNR, CDR2 FQNEAQ (reference sequence). Here the CDR3 reads CASSLDLVTSEHFF. CDR3 coding DNA: TGTGCCAGCAGCTTAGATCTGGTAACAAGTGAGCACTTCTTC.

Turning to this clonotype: A much larger clone differs from this one at a single base, so this may be a read error. Because it lacks the conserved phenylalanine or tryptophan at the end, this CDR3 is likely a read error. CDR3 DNA: TGTGCCAGCACCTTGGGGCAGGTCAATCAGCCCCAGCATCTT. Its protein is CASTLGQVNQPQHL. This chain joins TRBV12-3 or TRBV12-4 and TRBJ1-5; D is possibly TRBD1 (5 bases). This CDR3 comprises 14 residues. V lost 7 bases and J 3 bases, leaving 13 bases between the germline ends.

Comments on this clonotype: A single base separates this from a much larger clone, so it may be a read error. The genes are TRBV5-4 and TRBJ2-5; 7 bases are shared with TRBD2. The CDR3 covers 15 residues. Germline V gene sequence: CDR1 SGHNT, CDR2 YYREEE (reference sequence). The CDR3 protein is CAGSSARTRMETQYF. DNA of the CDR3: TGTGCCGGCAGCTCTGCTAGGACTAGGATGGAGACCCAGTACTTC.

This clonotype was seen only once. This sequence may be a read error, since a much larger clone differs from it by one base. The gene calls are TRBV12-3 or TRBV12-4 and TRBJ2-7; D may match TRBD1 or TRBD2 (5 bases each). The CDR3 is 12 residues long. The CDR3 loop is CANSFGGYEQYF. The DNA of the CDR3 is TGTGCCAACAGTTTTGGGGGCTACGAGCAGTACTTC.

This sequence joins TRBV6-5 and TRBJ2-5, with a possible D match to TRBD2 (6 bases). V was trimmed by 6 bases and J by 9 bases, leaving 20 bases between them. The CDR3 runs 14 residues. Germline assignment: CDR1 MNHEY and CDR2 SVGAGI. The CDR3: CASRDTRTAGPQYF. The CDR3, as DNA: TGTGCCAGCAGAGATACCAGGACCGCGGGGCCCCAGTACTTC.

This clonotype was observed many times. The chain is built from TRBV6-5 and TRBJ2-1; 9 nucleotides agree with TRBD2. The CDR3 is 17 amino acids. Germline CDR1 and CDR2: MNHEY and SVGAGI. V gave up 5 bases and J gave up 0 bases; unmatched junction bases: 8. The CDR3, as DNA: TGTGCCAGCAGTGCGCGGGCGGGAGGGAGCTCCTACAATGAGCAGTTCTTC. Its protein product is CASSARAGGSSYNEQFF.

Remarks on this clonotype: A much larger clone differs by one base, so this may be a read error. The CDR3 DNA is TGTGCCAGCAGTCACTCAGGGACTAGCGGGTCCGATGAGCAGTACTTC. Protein product: CASSHSGTSGSDEQYF. The genes are TRBV6-1 and TRBJ2-1, with 12 bases matching TRBD2. The DNA end is a closer match to TRBJ2-7, so the J assignment may be wrong. This CDR3 is 16 amino acids long. Germline loops: CDR1 MNHNS, CDR2 SASEGT.

Remarks on this clonotype: The junction does not match germline at one end; this may be a read error. This sequence joins TRBV29-1 and TRBJ2-2; D is possibly TRBD1 or TRBD2 (5 bases each). The length of the CDR3 is 12 residues. Germline CDR1 SQVTM, CDR2 ANQGSEA. The CDR3 loop reads CSVRTATGGLFF. The CDR3 DNA reads as TGCAGCGTTCGGACTGCCACTGGGGGGCTGTTTTTT.

As concerns this clonotype: A much more abundant neighbour one base away suggests this may be a read error. As the CDR3 is not closed by the conserved phenylalanine or tryptophan, this likely results from a read error. This rearrangement joins TRBV5-1 to TRBJ2-3, with no clear D. This CDR3 comprises 13 residues. CDR1 and CDR2 (germline): SGHRS, YFSETQ. Trimming took 0 bases from V and 5 from J, leaving 7 bases between them. The CDR3 DNA reads as TGCGCCAGCAGCTTGGGTTACAGAGATACGCAGTATTCT. This encodes CASSLGYRDTQYS.

A note on this clonotype: One junction end does not reproduce the germline sequence, and a read error may be involved. The rearrangement links TRBV6-5 to TRBJ2-5, with 11 bases lining up with TRBD2. Germline CDR1 MNHEY, CDR2 SVGAGI. The CDR3 runs 15 residues. The CDR3 spells CVSSYSRLAGKTQYF. The CDR3 DNA reads as TGTGTCAGCAGTTACTCTCGACTAGCGGGGAAGACCCAGTACTTC.

This clonotype was recorded only once. This chain connects TRBV6-5 to TRBJ2-2; D is unclear. Germline V gives CDR1 MNHEY, CDR2 SVGAGI. V dropped 1 base and J dropped 10 bases, with 13 bases sitting between them. The CDR3 extends over 14 amino acids. Written as DNA, the CDR3 is TGTGCCAGCAGTTACTTACCGGTGGCCGAGGAGCTGTTTTTT. Translated: CASSYLPVAEELFF.

A word on this clonotype: A much larger clone lies one base from this, so it may be a read error. The chain links TRBV20-1 to TRBJ1-1, with D possibly TRBD1 on 6 matching bases. CDR3 length equals 11 residues. Germline CDR1 and CDR2: DFQATT and SNEGSKA (reference sequence). V gave up 5 bases and J gave up 4 bases, with 8 bases separating them. CDR3 region: CSAGGGTEAFF. CDR3 DNA: TGCAGTGCTGGAGGGGGCACTGAAGCTTTCTTT.

The gene calls are TRBV29-1 and TRBJ2-1; 9 bases align to TRBD2. The V segment lost 7 bases and the J segment 6 bases; nucleotides outside the gene matches: 10. CDR1 SQVTM and CDR2 ANQGSEA come from the germline V gene. This CDR3 spans 14 amino acids. The CDR3: CSDLLAGGGNEQFF. The CDR3 nucleotides are TGCAGCGATCTACTTGCGGGGGGGGGCAATGAGCAGTTCTTC.

As regards this clonotype: An end of the junction does not agree with germline; a read error may underlie this. This chain connects TRBV12-3 or TRBV12-4 to TRBJ2-5; either TRBD1 or TRBD2 may fit D (5 bases each). The CDR3 is 13 amino acids. CDR3 bases: TGTGCCAGCAGTCCTGGGACCTGGGAGACCCACTACTTC. As protein: CASSPGTWETHYF.

J is TRBJ2-7 and V is TRBV20-1; D is uncertain. The CDR3 totals 11 residues. Germline V CDR1 and CDR2: DFQATT, SNEGSKA (reference sequence). The V end was cut by 3 bases, the J end by 1 base, with 4 bases between. The CDR3 reads CSASTSYEQYF. Written as DNA, the CDR3 is TGCAGTGCTAGTACTTCCTACGAGCAGTACTTC.

V and J are TRBV29-1 and TRBJ2-3; a possible D gene is TRBD1 (8 bases). Germline CDR1 SQVTM, CDR2 ANQGSEA. Between the trimmed V and J ends, which lost 8 bases and 3 bases, there was a span of 18 bases. The CDR3 has 14 residues. The CDR3 protein is CSIGHRGGTDTQYF. For the CDR3, the DNA is TGCAGCATTGGACACAGGGGGGGGACAGATACGCAGTATTTT.

Points on this clonotype: At one end the junction does not follow the germline gene, possibly because of a read error. The chain links TRBV11-2 to TRBJ2-2; possibly TRBD2 for D (6 bases). CDR1 and CDR2 from the germline V gene are SGHAT and FQNNGV. CDR3 length: 16 residues. This chain's CDR3 is CASSPRGTLNAGELFF. The DNA of the CDR3 is TGTGCCAGCAGCCCCCGGGGGACCCTTAACGCCGGAGAGCTGTTTTTT.